One and the same sample provided the 25 T cell receptor beta chains below, sequenced in a study of T cell responses to AZD1222 COVID-19 vaccine. Assay: immunoSEQ multiplex PCR; the TCRdb copy retains only in-frame clones and omits some. The sample has about 160,000 clones; roughly nine tenths are singletons. Sequenced here: peripheral blood, sampled on day 0 of AZD1222 vaccination. Every receptor here comes from an adult in good health.

This rearrangement joins TRBV2 to TRBJ1-2, with a possible D match to TRBD1 (6 bases). This CDR3 is built from 15 residues. Trimming removed 5 bases from V and 8 bases from J, with 21 bases in between. From germline, CDR1 is SNHLY and CDR2 FYNNEI. CDR3 bases: TGTGCCAGCAGTCTTCTCAGGGGTCCCGGGGGAGGCTACACCTTC. Translated: CASSLLRGPGGGYTF.

The chain is built from TRBV4-3 and TRBJ2-2, with a possible D match to TRBD1 (5 bases). The germline V gene encodes CDR1 LGHNA and CDR2 YSLEER. The germline V and J ends were trimmed by 0 bases and 7 bases, with 15 bases remaining between them. This CDR3 is 16 amino acids long. The CDR3 region is CASSQDLRGADGELFF. CDR3 coding DNA: TGCGCCAGCAGCCAAGATCTTAGGGGCGCGGACGGGGAGCTGTTTTTT.

This clone was seen just once. The chain recombines TRBV25-1 with TRBJ2-1; 10 bases fit TRBD2. Germline loops: CDR1 MGHDK, CDR2 SYGVNS. The trim removed 1 base at V and 7 bases at J, leaving 7 bases unmatched. CDR3 size: 16 residues. The CDR3 nucleotides are TGTGCCAGCAGTGAATTGTATACTAGCGGGGAGAATGAGCAGTTCTTC. It yields the protein CASSELYTSGENEQFF.

The chain carries TRBV19 and TRBJ1-1; no clear D. CDR3 size: 15 residues. V shed 6 bases and J shed 1 base, with 15 bases lying between them. Germline assignment: CDR1 LNHDA and CDR2 SQIVND (reference sequence). The CDR3 region is CASSPTFYGNTEAFF. The CDR3, as DNA: TGTGCCAGTAGCCCGACATTTTACGGGAACACTGAAGCTTTCTTT.

The chain employs TRBV9 and TRBJ1-6; possibly TRBD1 for D (5 bases). The CDR3 length is 15 residues. The germline gives CDR1 SGDLS, CDR2 YYNGEE. V dropped 4 bases and J dropped 5 bases, with 13 bases sitting between them. CDR3 region: CASSLRQGDNSPLHF. The DNA for the CDR3 is TGTGCCAGCAGCCTCCGGCAGGGTGATAATTCACCCCTCCACTTT.

The rearrangement joins TRBV7-3 to TRBJ1-1; D possibly corresponds to TRBD1 (6 bases). Germline-derived CDR1 and CDR2 are SGHTA and FQGTGA. Trimming took 10 bases from V and 6 from J, leaving 18 bases between them. The CDR3 has 13 amino acids. In DNA, the CDR3 is TGTGCCACATGTACCGGGACATTGGCTGAAGCTTTCTTT. Protein: CATCTGTLAEAFF.

V is TRBV7-2 and J is TRBJ2-2, with a weak D call TRBD1 (5 bases). The CDR3 runs to 15 residues. Trimming left V 5 bases short and J 3 bases short, with 13 bases between. From germline, CDR1 is SGHTA and CDR2 FQGNSA. Here the CDR3 DNA reads TGTGCCAGCAGCCTCTGGGGCGCAGACACCGGGGAGCTGTTTTTT. The encoded protein is CASSLWGADTGELFF.

The chain couples TRBV11-2 to TRBJ1-1; D is ambiguous. The CDR3 has 13 amino acids. From germline, CDR1 is SGHAT and CDR2 FQNNGV. The V end was cut by 1 base, the J end by 4 bases, with 7 bases between. The CDR3 region has the DNA TGTGCCAGCAGCTTAGGCTGGGGCACTGAAGCTTTCTTT. Amino acid sequence: CASSLGWGTEAFF.

The gene calls are TRBV15 and TRBJ2-4; tentatively, D is TRBD1 (5 bases). The CDR3 extends over 15 amino acids. V lost 0 bases and J lost 8, with 14 bases in between. The germline CDR1 and CDR2 sequences are LNHNV and YYDKDF (reference sequence). The CDR3 DNA reads TGTGCCACCAGCAGAGATTTCGGGTTAGGGGACATTCAGTACTTC. Amino acid sequence: CATSRDFGLGDIQYF.

This chain connects TRBV4-3 to TRBJ2-7; D is unclear. CDR1 is LGHNA and CDR2 is YSLEER in the germline V gene. CDR3 length: 14 residues. V dropped 0 bases and J dropped 7 bases, with 13 bases sitting between them. In DNA form, the CDR3 reads TGCGCCAGCAGCCAAGATCTGTGGGTAGGAGAGCAGTACTTC. It is translated as CASSQDLWVGEQYF.

The CDR3 sequence: CASSGTGLSYEQYF. The CDR3 DNA is TGTGCCAGTAGTGGGACAGGGCTCTCCTACGAGCAGTACTTC. The chain combines TRBV19 with TRBJ2-7, with 9 bases lining up with TRBD1. The length of the CDR3 is 14 residues. V lost 5 bases, J lost 0 bases, and 2 bases stayed unmatched. Looked up from germline, CDR1 is LNHDA and CDR2 is SQIVND (reference sequence).

The chain links TRBV19 to TRBJ1-1; 8 bases map to TRBD1. J was trimmed by 4 bases and V by 5 bases; bases with no gene match: 6. Looked up from germline, CDR1 is LNHDA and CDR2 is SQIVND (reference sequence). The CDR3 has 14 residues. The CDR3 here is CASSGQGQVTEAFF. CDR3 bases: TGTGCCAGTAGTGGGCAGGGACAGGTCACTGAAGCTTTCTTT.

The rearrangement joins TRBV10-3 to TRBJ1-2; tentatively, D is TRBD1 (5 bases). V was shortened by 4 bases and J by 2 bases, with 20 bases between the two germline ends. The CDR3 consists of 17 residues. The germline V gene has CDR1 ENHRY and CDR2 SYGVKD. The chain's CDR3 is CAISVPPGREPNYGYTF. The CDR3 DNA follows: TGTGCCATCAGTGTTCCTCCGGGCAGGGAGCCCAACTATGGCTACACCTTC.

The J gene is TRBJ2-3, the V gene TRBV9, with D possibly TRBD2 on 5 matching bases. The V end lost 9 bases, the J end lost 2 bases, and 13 bases lay between the germline ends. Germline V CDR1 and CDR2: SGDLS, YYNGEE. This CDR3 spans 13 amino acids. CDR3 protein: CATATGNTDTQYF. DNA for the CDR3: TGTGCCACCGCGACGGGGAACACAGATACGCAGTATTTT.

V and J are TRBV11-2 and TRBJ1-6; D may be TRBD1 (5 bases). The CDR3 consists of 15 residues. CDR1 and CDR2 from the germline V gene are SGHAT and FQNNGV. V shed 3 bases and J shed 7 bases, with 13 bases lying between them. The chain's CDR3 is CASSFLGRKNSPLHF. The CDR3 region has the DNA TGTGCCAGCAGCTTTTTGGGACGGAAGAATTCACCCCTCCACTTT.

This clone was seen more than once but under ten times. The gene calls are TRBV5-6 and TRBJ1-1; D is ambiguous. V was trimmed by 3 bases and J by 2 bases, leaving 14 bases between them. This CDR3 is built from 15 residues. Germline V gives CDR1 SGHDT, CDR2 YYEEEE. CDR3 coding DNA: TGTGCCAGCAGCTCAGCGGCCGAATTTAACACTGAAGCTTTCTTT. This gives the protein CASSSAAEFNTEAFF. The full variable domain, completed using reference TRBV5-6 and TRBJ1-1, is DAGVTQSPTHLIKTRGQQVTLRCSPKSGHDTVSWYQQALGQGPQFIFQYYEEEERQRGNFPDRFSGHQFPNYSSELNVNALLLGDSALYLCASSSAAEFNTEAFFGQGTRLTVV.

In this sample, this clone turned up once. The chain couples TRBV3-1 (or the pseudogene TRBV3-2) to TRBJ2-5; TRBD1 aligns across 8 bases. This CDR3 spans 16 amino acids. The germline CDR1 and CDR2 sequences are LGHDT and YNNKEL (reference sequence). The V gene end was trimmed by 0 bases and the J gene end by 5 bases; junction bases not matched to a gene: 8. In nucleotides, the CDR3 is TGTGCCAGCAGCCAAGATAGGACAGGGCTCTCGGAGACCCAGTACTTC. It specifies CASSQDRTGLSETQYF.

A few counts support this clone. The rearrangement links TRBV29-1 to TRBJ1-3; unclear D gene. Trimming removed 5 bases from V and 0 bases from J, with 8 bases in between. From germline, CDR1 is SQVTM and CDR2 ANQGSEA. The CDR3 is 13 residues long. The CDR3 nucleotides read TGCAGCGTTTGGCCCAGCTCTGGAAACACCATATATTTT. It specifies CSVWPSSGNTIYF.

The rearrangement joins TRBV29-1 to TRBJ2-3, with 11 bases fitting TRBD2. The J segment lost 2 bases and the V segment lost 4 bases, leaving 8 bases of the junction unmatched. CDR3 length: 16 amino acids. Germline CDR1 and CDR2: SQVTM and ANQGSEA. This CDR3 reads CSVGTKLAGVTDTQYF. Here the CDR3 DNA reads TGCAGCGTTGGGACCAAACTAGCGGGGGTCACAGATACGCAGTATTTT.

The V gene is TRBV5-4, the J gene TRBJ2-1; TRBD2 matches at 9 bases. J gave up 5 bases and V 2 bases, and 2 bases lay outside the gene matches. This CDR3 is built from 14 residues. From germline, CDR1 is SGHNT and CDR2 YYREEE (reference sequence). This chain's CDR3 is CASSFWTSDNEQFF. In nucleotides, the CDR3 is TGTGCCAGCAGCTTTTGGACTAGCGACAATGAGCAGTTCTTC.

The chain combines TRBV15 with TRBJ1-5, with D hard to call. The CDR3 totals 14 residues. Germline CDR1 and CDR2: LNHNV and YYDKDF (reference sequence). Trimming left V 8 bases short and J 1 base short, with 12 bases between. CDR3 region: CATSSAGSNQPQHF. The CDR3, as DNA: TGTGCCACCTCGTCTGCGGGCAGCAATCAGCCCCAGCATTTT.

This sequence joins TRBV30 and TRBJ1-6; a possible D gene is TRBD1 (5 bases). This CDR3 spans 13 amino acids. Per the germline V gene, CDR1 is GTSNPN and CDR2 is SVGIG (reference sequence). Trimming cost V 4 bases and J 7 bases, with 11 bases left between them. The CDR3 nucleotides read TGTGCCTGGAATCGCCAGGGAAATTCACCCCTCCACTTT. It specifies CAWNRQGNSPLHF.

The J gene is TRBJ1-1, the V gene TRBV6-5, with 7 bases aligning to TRBD1. J was trimmed by 5 bases and V by 2 bases; bases with no gene match: 8. Germline assignment: CDR1 MNHEY and CDR2 SVGAGI. CDR3 size: 15 residues. The DNA for the CDR3 is TGTGCCAGCAGTTACCATCCACAGGGGCTGACTGAAGCTTTCTTT. Its protein product is CASSYHPQGLTEAFF.

The chain carries TRBV5-1 and TRBJ1-1, with D perhaps matching TRBD1 (6 bases). V lost 2 bases, J lost 0 bases, and 11 bases lay in between. CDR3 size: 15 residues. Germline CDR1 is SGHRS and CDR2 is YFSETQ. CDR3 bases: TGCGCCAGCAGCTTATCGGGGGCAGTGAACACTGAAGCTTTCTTT. Translating gives CASSLSGAVNTEAFF.

The chain carries TRBV7-2 and TRBJ2-2, with 9 bases that match TRBD1. Germline V gene data show CDR1 as SGHTA and CDR2 as FQGNSA. The CDR3 extends over 15 amino acids. The trim removed 4 bases at V and 4 bases at J, leaving 4 bases unmatched. The DNA of the CDR3 is TGTGCCAGCAGCTCCGGGACAGGGACCACCGGGGAGCTGTTTTTT. This sequence encodes CASSSGTGTTGELFF.